The present entry profiles one T cell receptor (beta chain) with its context. The data were obtained in a study of blood T cell repertoires in COVID-19. Turning to the study itself: The United States, Italy and Spain provided the acute and convalescent COVID-19 samples. The analysed material was cDNA or gDNA that came from T cells, B-cell-depleted T cells, or PBMCs.

Trimming left V 5 bases short and J 3 bases short, with 13 bases between. The CDR3 extends over 14 amino acids. Per the germline V gene, CDR1 is KGHSH and CDR2 is LQKENI. In the original processing: For nucleated cells, counts were estimated from reference gene primer amplification. Repertoires were generated with immunoSEQ multiplex PCR, while TCRdb's copy carries only in-frame clones and drops some. Clone size and V and J calls were adopted from that table, with D and trimming inferred from the DNA. This table holds 50,000 to 65,000 clones, just under 85% found once. This chain connects TRBV18 to TRBJ1-2, with TRBD1 as a possible D gene (6 bases). This TCR derives from a man aged 70 or older with acute or convalescent COVID-19. Sequenced: peripheral blood. Here the CDR3 DNA reads TGTGCCAGCTCAACGGGACAAGAAGACTATGGCTACACCTTC. Residues: CASSTGQEDYGYTF.